A single sample is the source of the 25 T cell receptor beta chains below, sequenced in a study of shared clonotypes between healthy human individuals. Libraries were prepared by immunoSEQ multiplex PCR; TCRdb keeps only in-frame clonotypes and omits some of them. The data hold roughly 1,800,000 clones, with approximately 94% observed a single time. Selected positively for CCR7 and CD45RO-negative, naive CD8 cells excluded terminally differentiated effector memory CD45RA+ cells. Sequences were obtained from naive CD8+ T cells sorted from blood. These receptors were taken from a man aged 18 to 30 in good health.

The chain employs TRBV7-9 and TRBJ1-1; D is ambiguous. Germline V gene sequence: CDR1 SEHNR, CDR2 FQNEAQ (reference sequence). Trimming cost V 4 bases and J 7 bases, with 7 bases left between them. This CDR3 spans 11 amino acids. The CDR3 protein is CASSSTHEAFF. The CDR3 nucleotides read TGTGCCAGCAGCTCGACCCATGAAGCTTTCTTT.

The chain has TRBV5-4 and TRBJ1-1; no reliable D call. The germline V gene has CDR1 SGHNT and CDR2 YYREEE (reference sequence). The CDR3 has 12 residues. V lost 1 base, J lost 2 bases, and 3 bases lay in between. The CDR3 DNA reads as TGTGCCAGCAGCTTGCATAACACTGAAGCTTTCTTT. It encodes CASSLHNTEAFF.

About this clone itself: At the DNA level, this CDR3 is encoded by other sequences in the same sample as well. The gene calls are TRBV4-1 and TRBJ2-7; D is perhaps TRBD1 (6 bases). CDR3 size: 14 residues. V was trimmed by 5 bases and J by 0 bases, leaving 11 bases between them. CDR1 is MGHRA, CDR2 YSYEKL, per germline. The CDR3 protein is CASSARDNSYEQYF. CDR3 coding DNA: TGCGCCAGCAGCGCCCGGGACAACTCCTACGAGCAGTACTTC.

With regard to this clone: Other DNA sequences in this specimen translate into the identical CDR3. This chain uses TRBV5-1 with TRBJ2-7; no firm D call. V shed 0 bases and J shed 3 bases, with 7 bases lying between them. Looked up from germline, CDR1 is SGHRS and CDR2 is YFSETQ. The length of the CDR3 is 13 residues. CDR3 amino acids: CASSLAHSYEQYF. The CDR3 DNA reads TGCGCCAGCAGCTTGGCCCACAGCTACGAGCAGTACTTC.

The J gene is TRBJ2-1, the V gene TRBV6-4; D tentatively reads TRBD1 or TRBD2 (5 bases each). The CDR3 extends over 15 amino acids. The germline gives CDR1 MRHNA, CDR2 SNTAGT. The V and J ends lost 0 bases and 4 bases respectively, with 10 bases between them. CDR3 coding DNA: TGTGCCAGCAGTGACTCCCAGGGACCGTACAATGAGCAGTTCTTC. Protein product: CASSDSQGPYNEQFF.

The chain links TRBV9 to TRBJ2-1, with 9 nucleotides matching TRBD2. The length of the CDR3 is 19 residues. Germline V gene sequence: CDR1 SGDLS, CDR2 YYNGEE. Germline trimming cut 0 bases from V and 8 bases from J; bases unmatched to any gene: 18. The CDR3 DNA reads as TGTGCCAGCAGCGTAGGAACAGGGGCTGGAGCTAGCGGGAACTATGAGCAGTTCTTC. It specifies CASSVGTGAGASGNYEQFF.

The rearrangement links TRBV29-1 to TRBJ2-7; D remains unclear. The CDR3 spans 13 residues. V was shortened by 6 bases and J by 7 bases, with 19 bases between the two germline ends. Germline CDR1 is SQVTM and CDR2 is ANQGSEA. The CDR3 spells CSVGVSPSGEQYF. DNA for the CDR3: TGCAGCGTGGGTGTGAGCCCTTCTGGGGAGCAGTACTTC.

The rearrangement joins TRBV27 to TRBJ1-5; 7 bases are a match to TRBD1. The CDR3 length is 15 residues. Germline values: CDR1 MNHEY, CDR2 SMNVEV (reference sequence). The junction had 12 bases not matched to a gene; V was cut back by 7 bases and J by 6 bases. CDR3 sequence reads: CASTPTGLRGQPQHF. Here the CDR3 DNA reads TGTGCCAGCACCCCGACAGGGCTACGGGGTCAGCCCCAGCATTTT.

This clone was observed once. The chain employs TRBV29-1 and TRBJ2-5; 7 positions agree with TRBD1. This CDR3 comprises 13 residues. The germline V gene has CDR1 SQVTM and CDR2 ANQGSEA. The ends lost 2 bases at V and 6 bases at J; junction bases unmatched: 6. CDR3 sequence reads: CSVESQGFKTQYF. The CDR3 nucleotides are TGCAGCGTTGAATCACAGGGGTTCAAGACCCAGTACTTC.

The chain links TRBV6-5 to TRBJ2-7; 7 nucleotides match TRBD2. V lost 5 bases, J lost 4 bases, and 8 bases stayed unmatched. This CDR3 region has 14 residues. From germline, CDR1 is MNHEY and CDR2 SVGAGI. CDR3 DNA: TGTGCCAGCAGTCCAGCGGGACCCCTTTACGAGCAGTACTTC. Amino acid sequence: CASSPAGPLYEQYF.

A single count supports this clone. This chain connects TRBV10-1 to TRBJ2-3, with 9 bases matching TRBD1. V lost 0 bases and J lost 4; bases outside the gene matches: 5. Germline CDR1 reads WNHNN; CDR2 reads SYGVQD (reference sequence). CDR3 size: 16 residues. The CDR3 DNA is TGCGCCAGCAGTGAGTCGAGGGACAGGGATTCAGATACGCAGTATTTT. It translates to CASSESRDRDSDTQYF.

The V call is TRBV27, the J call TRBJ2-1, with D unresolved. V lost 3 bases and J lost 0, with 9 bases in between. The CDR3 runs to 15 residues. The germline V gene encodes CDR1 MNHEY and CDR2 SMNVEV (reference sequence). This chain's CDR3 is CASSFLSASYNEQFF. The DNA of the CDR3 is TGTGCCAGCAGTTTCCTAAGCGCCTCCTACAATGAGCAGTTCTTC.

This chain connects TRBV6-1 to TRBJ2-2, with D unclear. Trimming shortened V by 6 bases and J by 0 bases, and 8 bases separated the two germline ends. The CDR3 runs to 14 residues. CDR1 and CDR2 (germline): MNHNS, SASEGT. This CDR3 is CASRLGTNTGELFF. Written as DNA, the CDR3 is TGTGCCAGCAGATTGGGCACGAACACCGGGGAGCTGTTTTTT.

The chain links TRBV15 to TRBJ1-5; D gene unclear. The germline CDR1 and CDR2 sequences are LNHNV and YYDKDF (reference sequence). Trimming removed 0 bases at V and 0 bases at J, with 12 bases between. This CDR3 is 17 amino acids long. CDR3 nucleotides: TGTGCCACCAGCAGAGATTATGAGTTCTCTAGCAATCAGCCCCAGCATTTT. It is translated as CATSRDYEFSSNQPQHF.

This chain joins TRBV6-5 and TRBJ2-5; D tentatively reads TRBD1 or TRBD2 (6 bases each). This CDR3 is 15 amino acids long. Trimming shortened V by 6 bases and J by 5 bases, and 19 bases separated the two germline ends. Germline assignment: CDR1 MNHEY and CDR2 SVGAGI. DNA of the CDR3: TGTGCCAGCAGAACGGAGGGGGGCCCCAGGGAGACCCAGTACTTC. This translates into CASRTEGGPRETQYF.

V gene TRBV7-6 combines with J gene TRBJ1-2, with D tentatively TRBD1 (5 bases). This CDR3 is 14 amino acids long. Trimming pared 2 bases from V and 5 bases from J, leaving 12 bases between. Per the germline V gene, CDR1 is SGHVS and CDR2 is FNYEAQ. The CDR3 DNA reads TGTGCCAGCAGCTTATTCGACAGTGGGTATGGCTACACCTTC. Translation: CASSLFDSGYGYTF.

The gene calls are TRBV27 and TRBJ1-1; no definite D call. CDR1 and CDR2 from the germline V gene are MNHEY and SMNVEV (reference sequence). The V end lost 3 bases, the J end lost 1 base, and 9 bases lay between the germline ends. The CDR3 is 14 residues long. The CDR3 DNA reads TGTGCCAGCAGTTTTACTAACCAGAACACTGAAGCTTTCTTT. Amino acid sequence: CASSFTNQNTEAFF.

The V call is TRBV4-1, the J call TRBJ2-3; no clear D gene. In germline, CDR1 is MGHRA, CDR2 YSYEKL. V was cut by 0 bases and J by 5 bases, with 18 bases left in between. This CDR3 region has 17 residues. DNA of the CDR3: TGCGCCAGCAGCCAAGAGGCTAGTGAGATCTCTTTAGATACGCAGTATTTT. Protein product: CASSQEASEISLDTQYF.

This clone was detected only once. The chain joins TRBV11-2 to TRBJ2-1; 12 nucleotides agree with TRBD2. The CDR3 has 16 residues. V shed 5 bases, J shed 8 bases, and the junction held 10 bases outside the gene matches. The germline CDR1 and CDR2 sequences are SGHAT and FQNNGV. The CDR3 DNA follows: TGTGCCAGCAGCCCGAGCGGACTAGCGGGATTGCATGAGCAGTTCTTC. Translated, it gives CASSPSGLAGLHEQFF.

This clone was counted once. The genes are TRBV7-8 and TRBJ2-7, with D possibly matching TRBD2 (6 bases). CDR3 size: 18 residues. Germline values: CDR1 SGHVS, CDR2 FQNEAQ. Between the trimmed V and J ends, which lost 0 bases and 0 bases, there was a span of 18 bases. CDR3 sequence: CASSLAPEGLAVSYEQYF. In nucleotides, the CDR3 is TGTGCCAGCAGCTTAGCGCCGGAGGGATTAGCGGTCTCCTACGAGCAGTACTTC.

The gene calls are TRBV19 and TRBJ2-3; D may be TRBD1 (5 bases). Trimming stripped 8 bases from V and 4 bases from J, with 10 bases between. The CDR3 runs 12 residues. CDR1 and CDR2 from the germline V gene are LNHDA and SQIVND (reference sequence). In DNA form, the CDR3 reads TGTGCCAGTTGGGGCTGGCCAGATACGCAGTATTTT. Its protein is CASWGWPDTQYF.

This chain connects TRBV29-1 to TRBJ1-2; D unresolved. V was pared by 7 bases and J by 6 bases, with 15 bases between. Germline values: CDR1 SQVTM, CDR2 ANQGSEA. The CDR3 spans 12 residues. Here the CDR3 DNA reads TGCAGCGCCGCCTGGGGATACGATGGCTACACCTTC. This encodes CSAAWGYDGYTF.

The chain recombines TRBV2 with TRBJ1-1; no reliable D call. The CDR3 loop spans 15 amino acids. Trimming cost V 3 bases and J 4 bases, with 15 bases left between them. Germline loops: CDR1 SNHLY, CDR2 FYNNEI. The CDR3 coding sequence is TGTGCCAGCAGTGATCTGGCGTCGGTTGGCACTGAAGCTTTCTTT. Translating gives CASSDLASVGTEAFF.

The chain couples TRBV6-4 to TRBJ2-7, with 9 bases fitting TRBD1. The junction had 4 bases not matched to a gene; V was cut back by 4 bases and J by 6 bases. The germline gives CDR1 MRHNA, CDR2 SNTAGT. The CDR3 runs 13 residues. The CDR3 loop reads CASSGDRDLEQYF. The CDR3 DNA reads as TGTGCCAGCAGTGGGGACAGGGACCTCGAGCAGTACTTC.

J is TRBJ2-7 and V is TRBV19; no definite D call. This CDR3 region has 14 residues. CDR1 is LNHDA and CDR2 is SQIVND in the germline V gene (reference sequence). Trimming took off 6 bases at V and 1 base at J, with 13 bases between the two ends. CDR3: CASSLTGQSYEQYF. The CDR3 DNA reads TGTGCCAGTAGCCTCACCGGCCAATCCTACGAGCAGTACTTC. Together with reference TRBV19 and TRBJ2-7, the CDR3 gives the full variable domain: DGGITQSPKYLFRKEGQNVTLSCEQNLNHDAMYWYRQDPGQGLRLIYYSQIVNDFQKGDIAEGYSVSREKKESFPLTVTSAQKNPTAFYLCASSLTGQSYEQYFGPGTRLTVT.